This T cell receptor (beta chain) was identified during a study of blood T cell repertoires in COVID-19. Whole-study context: Samples of COVID-19 (acute and convalescent) were obtained from the United States, Italy and Spain. Sample material is recorded as cDNA or gDNA derived from T cells, B-cell-depleted T cells, or PBMCs.

The authors' processing: Quantification of nucleated cells was approximated via reference gene primer amplification. Repertoires were generated with immunoSEQ multiplex PCR, while TCRdb's copy carries only in-frame clones and drops some. That table gives V, J and clone size, and the DNA gave D and trimming. The sample holds more than 80,000 clones; more than 75% are singletons and the top ten take under 6%. Germline V CDR1 and CDR2: MNHEY, SMNVEV (reference sequence). The V and J ends lost 2 bases and 1 base respectively, with 8 bases between them. This CDR3 region has 14 residues. This receptor was obtained from a man in his forties with acute or convalescent COVID-19. Sequenced input: peripheral blood. The rearrangement links TRBV27 to TRBJ2-5, with a weak D call TRBD1 (6 bases). Written as DNA, the CDR3 is TGTGCCAGCAGTTTAAGGGGGTTCCAAGAGACCCAGTACTTC. Its protein is CASSLRGFQETQYF.